Below, 14 T cell receptor beta chains from the same sample are listed, as sequenced in a study of blood T cell repertoires in COVID-19. Sequencing was performed with immunoSEQ multiplex PCR; in TCRdb, only in-frame clones are kept and a portion is missing. The table records some 50,000 clones, around four fifths of them present only once. The source material was peripheral blood. Receptors were obtained from a man between 65 and 80 years old with acute or convalescent COVID-19.

This chain uses TRBV6-5 with TRBJ2-5; 9 bases match TRBD1. Germline trimming cut 6 bases from V and 1 base from J; bases unmatched to any gene: 6. This CDR3 has 15 residues. Germline V lookup: CDR1 MNHEY, CDR2 SVGAGI. CDR3 sequence reads: CASSLRDRAQETQYF. In DNA form, the CDR3 reads TGTGCCAGCAGCCTTAGGGACAGGGCCCAAGAGACCCAGTACTTC.

This clone was observed many times. This chain connects TRBV5-1 to TRBJ1-3, with a weak D call TRBD1 (5 bases). Trimming took off 2 bases at V and 3 bases at J, with 15 bases between the two ends. This CDR3 has 16 amino acids. Germline CDR1 SGHRS, CDR2 YFSETQ. The CDR3 DNA reads as TGCGCCAGCAGCTTCGGCCCCGGGGGTTATGGAAACACCATATATTTT. As protein: CASSFGPGGYGNTIYF. The full variable domain, completed using reference TRBV5-1 and TRBJ1-3, is KAGVTQTPRYLIKTRGQQVTLSCSPISGHRSVSWYQQTPGQGLQFLFEYFSETQRNKGNFPGRFSGRQFSNSRSEMNVSTLELGDSALYLCASSFGPGGYGNTIYFGEGSWLTVV.

This clone was recorded once. This chain links TRBV27 with TRBJ2-3; 14 bases agree with TRBD2. Germline trimming cut 3 bases from V and 0 bases from J; bases unmatched to any gene: 8. This CDR3 has 19 residues. Germline V gene sequence: CDR1 MNHEY, CDR2 SMNVEV (reference sequence). The CDR3 protein is CASSFQRTSGRTSTDTQYF. In nucleotides, the CDR3 is TGTGCCAGCAGTTTCCAAAGGACTAGCGGGAGGACAAGCACAGATACGCAGTATTTT.

The DNA of the CDR3 is TGTGCCGGGGGGCGGTTGAGGGGAAACACCATATATTTT. As protein: CAGGRLRGNTIYF. This chain connects TRBV30 to TRBJ1-3; possible D gene TRBD1, 6 bases. With 8 bases removed from V and 4 bases from J, the gap between germline ends came to 15 bases. CDR1 and CDR2 (germline): GTSNPN, SVGIG (reference sequence). The CDR3 is 13 residues long.

The chain employs TRBV19 and TRBJ2-7, with a possible D match to TRBD1 (6 bases). Germline V gives CDR1 LNHDA, CDR2 SQIVND (reference sequence). V lost 4 bases, J lost 6 bases, and 13 bases lay in between. There are 13 residues in the CDR3. Here the CDR3 DNA reads TGTGCCAGTAGTACGACAGGAATTGCCGAGCAGTACTTC. Translated, it gives CASSTTGIAEQYF.

V and J are TRBV28 and TRBJ1-2, with 8 bases lining up with TRBD1. The CDR3 contains 15 residues. Germline V gene data show CDR1 as MDHEN and CDR2 as SYDVKM. Trimming at V came to 4 bases and at J to 2 bases, leaving 6 bases not matched to a gene. CDR3 coding DNA: TGTGCCAGCAGTTCGCACAGGGGGTTGAACTATGGCTACACCTTC. Translating it yields CASSSHRGLNYGYTF.

The rearrangement links TRBV21-1 to TRBJ1-1; TRBD1 was called by the table and not checked on the DNA. TRBV21-1 counts as a pseudogene. CDR3 size: 20 residues. The DNA of the CDR3 is TGTGCCAGCAGCAAAGAGAGACATAGGGGACAGACCAACGTTAACACTGAAGCTTTCTTT. Protein product: CASSKERHRGQTNVNTEAFF.

This clone was found a few times. This chain joins TRBV5-4 and TRBJ2-5; D is perhaps TRBD2 (6 bases). Trimming left V 6 bases short and J 1 base short, with 16 bases between. The CDR3 is made up of 15 amino acids. Germline values: CDR1 SGHNT, CDR2 YYREEE (reference sequence). The CDR3 DNA follows: TGTGCCAGCACCCAAGTAGCGGCACCCCAAGAGACCCAGTACTTC. Translated: CASTQVAAPQETQYF. The whole variable domain, remainder taken from reference TRBV5-4 and TRBJ2-5, is ETGVTQSPTHLIKTRGQQVTLRCSSQSGHNTVSWYQQALGQGPQFIFQYYREEENGRGNFPPRFSGLQFPNYSSELNVNALELDDSALYLCASTQVAAPQETQYFGPGTRLLVL.

This clone qualifies as large (0.1 to 1%). J is TRBJ1-5 and V is TRBV28; D is unresolved. The CDR3 is made up of 12 amino acids. Germline CDR1 is MDHEN and CDR2 is SYDVKM. Trimming removed 3 bases at V and 7 bases at J, with 7 bases between. The CDR3 is CASSFEVQPQHF. The CDR3, as DNA: TGTGCCAGCAGTTTCGAGGTGCAGCCCCAGCATTTT.

The chain joins TRBV10-3 to TRBJ1-1, with a tentative D call TRBD1 (5 bases). The germline CDR1 and CDR2 sequences are ENHRY and SYGVKD. CDR3 length: 13 amino acids. Trimming took off 11 bases at V and 1 base at J, with 14 bases between the two ends. CDR3 sequence reads: CAGGLAPNTEAFF. The CDR3 coding sequence is TGTGCCGGGGGACTAGCACCGAACACTGAAGCTTTCTTT.

The gene calls are TRBV7-2 and TRBJ1-1, with 9 bases identical to TRBD1. CDR1 is SGHTA, CDR2 FQGNSA, per germline. The CDR3 is made up of 13 amino acids. Trimming cost V 5 bases and J 7 bases; bases outside gene matches: 5. The CDR3 region has the DNA TGTGCCAGCAGCCCAGGGACAGGGAGTGAAGCTTTCTTT. Its protein is CASSPGTGSEAFF.

This rearrangement joins TRBV25-1 to TRBJ2-5; 8 bases match TRBD1. CDR3 length: 17 amino acids. Germline CDR1 is MGHDK and CDR2 is SYGVNS. Trimming took 3 bases from V and 5 from J; bases not matched to a gene: 14. The CDR3 here is CASSEGGLTGAYETQYF. In nucleotides, the CDR3 is TGTGCCAGCAGTGAGGGGGGACTGACAGGGGCGTATGAGACCCAGTACTTC.

This chain uses TRBV20-1 with TRBJ1-2, with TRBD1 matching over 7 bases. Germline V gives CDR1 DFQATT, CDR2 SNEGSKA (reference sequence). The trim removed 3 bases at V and 4 bases at J, leaving 11 bases unmatched. This CDR3 region has 15 residues. CDR3 in amino acids: CSASHRDAGGYGYTF. DNA of the CDR3: TGCAGTGCTAGTCACAGGGACGCAGGGGGCTATGGCTACACCTTC.

The CDR3 nucleotides read TGTGCCAGCAGCTTCCAGGGGAGCTTAAATGAAAAACTGTTTTTT. Translation gives CASSFQGSLNEKLFF. The rearrangement uses TRBV7-9 and TRBJ1-4, with D possibly being TRBD1 (6 bases). This CDR3 is 15 amino acids long. V was trimmed by 3 bases and J by 5 bases, leaving 13 bases between them. CDR1 and CDR2 (germline): SEHNR, FQNEAQ (reference sequence). The full variable domain, rest sourced from reference TRBV7-9 and TRBJ1-4, is DTGVSQNPRHKITKRGQNVTFRCDPISEHNRLYWYRQTLGQGPEFLTYFQNEAQLEKSRLLSDRFSAERPKGSFSTLEIQRTEQGDSAMYLCASSFQGSLNEKLFFGSGTQLSVL.